Detailed here is one T cell receptor beta chain. Its recognized antigen is unknown. The cohort comprised hundreds of healthy bone marrow donors. All cohort members were sampled while nominally healthy, although unrecorded immune exposures were likely present. The donor tested CMV seronegative and was one of the 352 seronegative cohort members. A peripheral blood sample was collected from each donor, and TCR beta sequencing was performed on peripheral blood mononuclear cells. Genomic DNA extraction from the blood cell samples was performed with the Qiagen DNeasy Blood Extraction Kit. Libraries were constructed by the immunoSEQ multiplex PCR assay. For the multiplex PCR, a mixture combining 60 forward primers for TCR Vbeta segments and 13 reverse primers for TCR Jbeta segments was used. A multiplex PCR assay on genomic DNA amplified the CDR3 region of rearranged TCR beta genes. Amplified TCR beta libraries were sequenced as 87-base-pair reads on the Illumina HiSeq System. The study's processing was this. Across the roughly 600 repertoires, a later analysis counted tens of millions of unique TCR beta chains, approximately 12 million of which were shared by at least two donors. A nearest-neighbor algorithm error-corrected the raw reads and collapsed the reads into unique sequences, merging closely related sequences to remove PCR and sequencing errors. Alignment of CDR3 sequences to IMGT reference sequences was used to assign V, D and J gene segments. For a sequence to be retained, a match of at least six nucleotides was required to both a V gene segment and a J gene segment. Rearrangements were classified as productive when the CDR3 lacked stop codons and remained in frame with V and J, and all other rearrangements were classified as non-productive. Following IMGT convention, CDR3 was defined as the stretch from the second conserved V-encoded cysteine to the conserved J-encoded phenylalanine. In an earlier analysis of approximately 590 of the donors, sequences lacking an unambiguous match to a single V gene segment were excluded. In an earlier analysis of about 590 of the donors, a V segment was called functional when productive rearrangements were above 56.7%, and segregating when the standard deviation between donors exceeded 5%. To diagnose cytomegalovirus status from the catalog of TCR beta chain sequences, a statistical classification framework was built. In a later analysis, TCR nucleotide sequences were compared against IMGT/GENE-DB human TR gene sequences so that V and J genes could be assigned. A later analysis assigned CDR3 sequences and most-parsimonious VDJ recombination scenarios with the TCRdist pipeline. In a later analysis, every TCR beta chain was defined by the combination of its CDR3 amino acid sequence and its V-gene family, and reads without a unique V-gene family were dropped. To address suspected cross-contamination and a sequencing artifact, a later analysis removed 450 to 700 highly shared, low-generation-probability nucleotide sequences. In a later analysis, a clonal expansion index for each public chain was calculated from normalized within-repertoire ranks of inferred template counts. A later analysis computed generation probabilities with a VDJ recombination model fitted to out-of-frame rearrangements, and checked the results against IGoR. A later analysis scored TCR-TCR, TCR-HLA and TCR-CMV co-occurrence with hypergeometric tests, applying a repertoire-size bias correction to TCR pairs. In a later analysis, false discovery rates were estimated by permuting HLA or CMV assignments 20 times. In a later analysis, co-occurring TCRs were grouped with DBSCAN, and TCRdist sequence similarity was added when clustering was performed within HLA-allele-positive subsets. For co-occurrence clustering, repertoires with fewer than 30,000 or more than 120,000 public chains were excluded, along with about five repertoires with anomalous nucleotide sharing. TCRdb provides this immuneACCESS table in a form limited to in-frame rearrangements. Some clones are lacking; in checked studies, under half of them reflect an unresolved V gene, and why the rest are absent is not known. D and trimming were read from the DNA, whereas the V and J calls and clone size are those reported in that table. This sample's listing comprises roughly 70,000 clones. Approximately 2.9% of the sample is in the top ten clones.

This entry comes from a study of cytomegalovirus exposure and HLA in healthy donors (dated by TCRdb to the late 2010s). In terms of the full investigation: An earlier analysis of several hundred of the donors reported 250 to 350 Gb of sequence data and 117 million unique TCR beta sequences from about 180 million T cells. The study aimed to test whether signatures of past pathogen exposure could be identified by cataloging public T cell receptors. An early release covering 550 to 650 HLA-typed donors comprised about 300 gigabases of sequencing data and tens of millions of unique TCR sequences. To decide whether each TCR beta V gene segment behaved as functional or pseudogenic, an earlier analysis of approximately 600 of the donors relied on high-throughput TCR beta sequencing. Across around 400 genotyped donors of the cohort, an average of about 240,000 unique TCR beta nucleotide sequences per donor were sequenced, and 15% to 20% of those sequences were non-productive. Among the approximately 400 genotyped donors, roughly 80% belonged to the genetic ancestry cluster associated with self-reported Caucasian donors. In a later analysis, previously published TCR beta repertoires from fewer than 750 donors were re-analyzed and high-resolution HLA genotyping was added so that TCR occurrence patterns could be studied. Several DR-DQ haplotypes were treated as single units for association and clustering because of strong linkage in the cohort. Class I and class II HLA loci were covered by the typing at four-digit resolution. In the later analysis, no new phenotypic data were used to find candidate immune exposures; instead, reliance was placed on TCR beta sequences and their occurrence across donors. Typing coverage differed by locus: A, B, C, DRB1 and DQB1 were typed in roughly 620-640 donors, DQA1 in 500 to 550, DPA1 in nearly 610, and DPB1 in roughly 450. The T cell repertoires of 666 subjects were profiled by immunosequencing and related to cytomegalovirus serostatus. A separate validation cohort of about 110 different subjects was used in addition to the roughly 620-subject first cohort. The study combined high-throughput TCR immunosequencing, statistical association of individual TCRs with disease status, and machine learning to predict cytomegalovirus infection status. Genome-wide SNP genotypes for about three fifths of the roughly 670 donors were used in a later genetic analysis, which treated that subset as a discovery cohort. Every discovery cohort repertoire had been produced on one sequencing platform. Donor age, sex, ethnicity and CMV serostatus were compiled alongside the repertoire data.

What the work shows at the level of the full study, not this receptor alone: Specific HLA alleles were associated with about 17,000 TCR beta sequences at a false discovery rate of 0.05 in a later analysis. According to a later analysis, TCR association rates differed among HLA loci, with DRB1 alleles showing the most associated TCRs and HLA-C alleles showing the fewest. A later genetic analysis associated a missense DCLRE1C variant with V-gene and J-gene trimming of TCR beta chains, and an independent cohort replicated the association. The authors suggested that the approach could potentially be extended to other disease states and immunological phenotypes. Because the 87-base-pair reads could not distinguish some IMGT-functional V segments, including TRBV6-2 and TRBV6-3, those segments were excluded. Cytomegalovirus status was reported to be diagnosed by the classifier with high specificity and sensitivity in both the original and validation cohorts. When HLA alleles, especially DR and DQ, strongly co-occurred, TCR associations were difficult to assign to individual alleles. Correlated functional status among segregating V segments might reflect linkage disequilibrium, but an unknown experimental factor could not be ruled out. A group of highly shared sequence variants was considered likely to be a technical artifact of the sequencing pipeline. In the study, 150 to 200 TCR beta chains were listed as associated with cytomegalovirus. A further reported finding was that TCR beta sequences accurately predicted the HLA-A and HLA-B alleles for most subjects in the first cohort. A later genetic analysis reported fewer N-insertions in productive TCRs among donors in an Asian-associated ancestry cluster than the approximately 700-donor mean. A later analysis found that HLA-associated TCR beta chains were more clonally expanded and had lower generation probabilities than equally common non-associated chains. Most TCR sequences were observed very rarely across donors, whereas some public TCRs were present in many individuals. In vitro tests confirmed that a few of the cytomegalovirus-associated TCR beta chains recognize cytomegalovirus antigens. Because HLA typing was missing for some donors at each locus, association tests included only the typed subset. In an earlier analysis of approximately 590 of the donors, most TCR beta V segments appeared in productive rearrangements about 87% or about 30% of the time, broadly matching IMGT annotations. Because counts were too low, roughly 17 rarely observed V segments, including chromosome 9 orphons, were left out of the earlier analysis of 500 to 650 of the donors. Roughly uniform sequencing depth across donors was assumed in presence/absence analyses, although this assumption may not hold. Most CMV-associated TCR beta chains appeared to be HLA-restricted in a later analysis, and the HLA associations seemed to be driven largely by CMV exposure. In this cohort, only TCR beta chains were sequenced, and detectable features were limited by the absence of alpha or paired-chain data. In a later analysis, several top co-occurrence clusters were reported to appear linked to parvovirus B19, influenza, CMV and Epstein-Barr virus. The only immune exposure information available for the cohort was CMV serostatus.

The junction shows trimming of 2 bases on V and 7 bases on J, plus 12 bases between the germline ends. The CDR3 holds 14 amino acids from the cysteine to the phenylalanine. This entry keeps only the CDR3 DNA: 42 bases, framed from base 1. For CDR1 and CDR2, the germline V gene (reference sequence) lists LNHDA and SQIVND. The TCR sequence derives from a man between 35 and 55 years old in good health and CMV-seronegative. Input material: PBMCs. The rearrangement joined TRBV19 to TRBJ2-1; the D gene is not confidently resolved. The nucleotide sequence is given as TGTGCCAGTAGTATACGGTCGTCGAGAAATGAGCAGTTCTTC. The translation is CASSIRSSRNEQFF.